This is a list of T cell receptor beta chains from one sample in a study of T cell repertoires in cytomegalovirus infection. No cognate antigen is known for these TCRs. MiXCR, applied by TCRdb to the reads, yields one record per CDR3 protein. The table records roughly 730,000 distinct CDR3 sequences, around 30% of them present only once. The sequenced sample was cultured PBMCs, obtained from culture after CMV antigen stimulation. Every receptor here comes from a human donor in good health (CMV status not recorded). Some clones in this sample may be carry-over from other donors' samples. The CDR3 runs from the conserved cysteine through the conserved F or W. The D gene is left open where the match is weak. Not every row has a clone size; where given, it reads once, few, many or a size class.

V gene: TRBV7-6
CDR3 length: 13
J gene: TRBJ2-5
D gene: TRBD2
clone size: -
CDR3 protein: CASRIAGQETQYF
CDR3 DNA: TGTGCCAGCCGAATAGCGGGGCAAGAGACCCAGTACTTC

V gene: TRBV7-9
CDR3 length: 14
J gene: TRBJ1-4
D gene: -
clone size: -
CDR3 protein: CASSLDGLVEKLFF
CDR3 DNA: TGTGCCAGCAGCTTAGACGGGCTCGTAGAAAAACTGTTTTTT

V gene: TRBV19
CDR3 length: 17
J gene: TRBJ1-2
D gene: -
clone size: -
CDR3 protein: CASSSARAEVDLGGYTF
CDR3 DNA: TGTGCCAGTAGTTCCGCCAGGGCGGAGGTTGACCTAGGCGGCTACACCTTC

V gene: TRBV7-8
CDR3 length: 16
J gene: TRBJ1-4
D gene: -
clone size: few
CDR3 protein: CASSLAVSQGSEKLFF
CDR3 DNA: TGTGCCAGCAGCTTAGCTGTGTCGCAGGGTAGTGAAAAACTGTTTTTT

V gene: TRBV5-1
CDR3 length: 12
J gene: TRBJ1-1
D gene: -
clone size: few
CDR3 protein: CASRKRGYEAFF
CDR3 DNA: TGCGCCAGTCGAAAAAGGGGCTATGAAGCTTTCTTT

V gene: TRBV20-1
CDR3 length: 17
J gene: TRBJ2-6
D gene: TRBD1
clone size: -
CDR3 protein: CSARVPGGLGGANVLTF
CDR3 DNA: TGCAGTGCTAGAGTCCCAGGGGGATTGGGGGGGGCCAACGTCCTGACTTTC

V gene: TRBV7-6
CDR3 length: 13
J gene: TRBJ1-6
D gene: TRBD1
clone size: many
CDR3 protein: CASSRDRDRPLHF
CDR3 DNA: TGTGCCAGCAGCAGAGACAGGGATAGGCCCCTCCACTTT

V gene: TRBV4-3
CDR3 length: 16
J gene: TRBJ2-5
D gene: -
clone size: -
CDR3 protein: CASSQAQRSYQETQYF
CDR3 DNA: TGCGCCAGCAGCCAAGCCCAGCGGTCGTACCAAGAGACCCAGTACTTC

V gene: TRBV7-8
CDR3 length: 15
J gene: TRBJ1-5
D gene: TRBD1
clone size: many
CDR3 protein: CASSPRQGGNQPQHF
CDR3 DNA: TGTGCCAGCAGCCCCCGGCAGGGGGGCAATCAGCCCCAGCATTTT

V gene: TRBV10-3
CDR3 length: 14
J gene: TRBJ1-5
D gene: -
clone size: few
CDR3 protein: CAVRKEGDNQPQHF
CDR3 DNA: TGTGCCGTCCGGAAGGAAGGGGATAATCAGCCCCAGCATTTT

V gene: TRBV19
CDR3 length: 15
J gene: TRBJ2-3
D gene: -
clone size: -
CDR3 protein: CASKRGRGSTDTQYF
CDR3 DNA: TGTGCCAGTAAGAGGGGGCGGGGGTCGACAGATACGCAGTATTTT

V gene: TRBV2
CDR3 length: 14
J gene: TRBJ2-7
D gene: -
clone size: -
CDR3 protein: CASSESDWSYEQYF
CDR3 DNA: TGTGCCAGCAGTGAAAGCGATTGGTCCTACGAGCAGTACTTC

V gene: TRBV6-1
CDR3 length: 15
J gene: TRBJ1-4
D gene: -
clone size: few
CDR3 protein: CASSATRGSREKLFF
CDR3 DNA: TGTGCCAGCAGTGCGACCAGGGGTTCGCGAGAAAAACTGTTTTTT

V gene: TRBV7-9
CDR3 length: 15
J gene: TRBJ2-1
D gene: TRBD2
clone size: few
CDR3 protein: CASSPGSGGLWEQFF
CDR3 DNA: TGTGCCAGCAGCCCGGGCAGCGGGGGTCTCTGGGAGCAGTTCTTC

V gene: TRBV20-1
CDR3 length: 14
J gene: TRBJ1-1
D gene: -
clone size: few
CDR3 protein: CSARAAHKNTEAFF
CDR3 DNA: TGCAGTGCTAGAGCCGCCCACAAGAACACTGAAGCTTTCTTT

V gene: TRBV12-3/TRBV12-4
CDR3 length: 14
J gene: TRBJ2-7
D gene: -
clone size: -
CDR3 protein: CASSYLDATYEQYF
CDR3 DNA: TGTGCCAGCAGTTATTTGGACGCTACCTACGAGCAGTACTTC

V gene: TRBV19
CDR3 length: 13
J gene: TRBJ2-7
D gene: -
clone size: -
CDR3 protein: CASSVAEKYEQYF
CDR3 DNA: TGTGCCAGCAGCGTAGCTGAGAAATACGAGCAGTACTTC

V gene: TRBV7-9
CDR3 length: 12
J gene: TRBJ2-7
D gene: -
clone size: -
CDR3 protein: CASSSLPYEQYF
CDR3 DNA: TGTGCCAGCTCTAGCCTCCCCTACGAGCAGTACTTC

V gene: TRBV4-2
CDR3 length: 14
J gene: TRBJ1-1
D gene: -
clone size: few
CDR3 protein: CASSQGGRNTEAFF
CDR3 DNA: TGTGCCAGCAGCCAAGGAGGGAGGAACACTGAAGCTTTCTTT

V gene: TRBV27
CDR3 length: 14
J gene: TRBJ2-4
D gene: -
clone size: -
CDR3 protein: CASSLSWAGNIQYF
CDR3 DNA: TGTGCCAGCAGTTTATCGTGGGCCGGGAACATTCAGTACTTC

V gene: TRBV7-9
CDR3 length: 16
J gene: TRBJ2-5
D gene: TRBD1
clone size: -
CDR3 protein: CASSSSRTGNQETQYF
CDR3 DNA: TGTGCCAGCAGCTCAAGTCGGACAGGGAACCAAGAGACCCAGTACTTC

V gene: TRBV4-1
CDR3 length: 18
J gene: TRBJ1-5
D gene: -
clone size: few
CDR3 protein: CASSQASPGTHSNQPQHF
CDR3 DNA: TGCGCCAGCAGCCAAGCCTCTCCCGGGACCCATAGCAATCAGCCCCAGCATTTT

V gene: TRBV6-6
CDR3 length: 12
J gene: TRBJ1-5
D gene: -
clone size: -
CDR3 protein: CASRVPDQPQHF
CDR3 DNA: TGTGCCAGCAGGGTTCCCGATCAGCCCCAGCATTTT

V gene: TRBV27
CDR3 length: 17
J gene: TRBJ2-3
D gene: TRBD2
clone size: few
CDR3 protein: CASRWSGGSPSTDTQYF
CDR3 DNA: TGTGCCAGCAGGTGGAGCGGGGGTTCCCCTAGCACAGATACGCAGTATTTT

V gene: TRBV6-6
CDR3 length: 14
J gene: TRBJ1-6
D gene: TRBD1
clone size: few
CDR3 protein: CASRSSGGGSPLHF
CDR3 DNA: TGTGCCAGCAGGAGTTCAGGGGGCGGGTCACCCCTCCACTTT